The TCR beta chain described here comes from a study of T cell changes during pregnancy in multiple sclerosis (dated by TCRdb to between 2017 and 2020). With regard to the full study: Changes in the T cell repertoire over the course of pregnancy were examined in this study in women with multiple sclerosis.

Library method: the immunoSEQ multiplex PCR assay. The table was pulled from immuneACCESS by TCRdb, which kept in-frame rearrangements only. Such tables lose some clones; where checked, under half of the loss comes from unresolved V genes, and the rest has no known cause. This sample lists tens of thousands of clones; 90% were detected once. Around 6.3% of the sample lies in the top ten. As for this clone: The clone's antigen remains unknown. Within one base of it there is no much larger clone, and no base qualities were kept.

V is cut by 7 bases and J by 0 bases, and the space between the germline ends is 9 bases. The CDR3 runs 13 residues from the cysteine to the phenylalanine. CDR3 DNA is the only sequence kept; it has 39 bases, read in frame from the first base. CDR1 and CDR2, looked up from the germline V gene, are MNHNS and SASEGT. The sequence derives from a female donor with multiple sclerosis, enrolled in a pregnancy study. Sequences were derived from CD8+ T cells from peripheral blood mononuclear cells, sampled in the third trimester of pregnancy. The chain links TRBV6-1 with TRBJ1-1; TRBD1 is possibly the D segment (5 matching bases). CDR3 reads: CASTTAMNTEAFF. The base sequence is TGTGCCAGCACGACAGCTATGAACACTGAAGCTTTCTTT.